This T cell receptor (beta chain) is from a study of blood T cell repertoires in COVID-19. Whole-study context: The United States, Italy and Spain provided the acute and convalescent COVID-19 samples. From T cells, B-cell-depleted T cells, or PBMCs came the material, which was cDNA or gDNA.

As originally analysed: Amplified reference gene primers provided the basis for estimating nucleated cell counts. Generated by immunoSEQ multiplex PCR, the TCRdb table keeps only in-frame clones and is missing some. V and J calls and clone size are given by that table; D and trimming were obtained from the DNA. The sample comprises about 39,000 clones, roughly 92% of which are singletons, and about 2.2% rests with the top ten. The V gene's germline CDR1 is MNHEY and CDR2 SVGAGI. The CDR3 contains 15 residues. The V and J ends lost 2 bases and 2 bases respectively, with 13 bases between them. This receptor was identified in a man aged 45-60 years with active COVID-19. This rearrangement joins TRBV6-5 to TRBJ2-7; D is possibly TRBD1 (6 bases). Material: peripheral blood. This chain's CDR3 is CASSYGNTGTYEQYF. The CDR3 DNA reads TGTGCCAGCAGTTACGGGAACACAGGGACCTACGAGCAGTACTTC.